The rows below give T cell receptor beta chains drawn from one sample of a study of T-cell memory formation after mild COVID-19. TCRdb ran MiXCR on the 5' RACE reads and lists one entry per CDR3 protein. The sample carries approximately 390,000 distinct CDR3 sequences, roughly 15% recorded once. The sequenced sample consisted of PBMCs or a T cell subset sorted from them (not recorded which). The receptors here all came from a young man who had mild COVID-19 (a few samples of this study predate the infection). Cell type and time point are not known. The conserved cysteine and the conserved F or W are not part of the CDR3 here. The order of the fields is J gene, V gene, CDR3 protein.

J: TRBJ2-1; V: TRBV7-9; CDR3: ASSRRAGGHNEQF
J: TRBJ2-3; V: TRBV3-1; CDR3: ASSQGRSSGTSDTQY
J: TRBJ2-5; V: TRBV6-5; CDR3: ASSSGLAGVETQY
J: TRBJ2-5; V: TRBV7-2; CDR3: ASSLGLAGAKTQY
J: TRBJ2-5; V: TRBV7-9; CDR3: ASSPIGRSQETQY
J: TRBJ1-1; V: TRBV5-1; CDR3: ASSAQIRDTEAF
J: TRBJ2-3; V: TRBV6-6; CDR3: ASSYPRRRGTDTQY
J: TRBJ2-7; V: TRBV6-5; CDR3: ASSRQGELYEQY
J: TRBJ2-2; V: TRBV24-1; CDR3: ATSDNPRDRADTGELF
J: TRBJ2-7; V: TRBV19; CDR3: ASSMSGTYEQY
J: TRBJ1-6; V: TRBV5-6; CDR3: ASSVKGPESPLH
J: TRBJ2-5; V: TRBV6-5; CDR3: ASSPGGGAGIQETQY
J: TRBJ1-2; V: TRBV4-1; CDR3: ASSQEGAYGYT
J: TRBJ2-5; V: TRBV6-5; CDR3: ASSTTAIEETQY
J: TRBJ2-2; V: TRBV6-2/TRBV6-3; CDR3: ASSYYGTSGTGELF
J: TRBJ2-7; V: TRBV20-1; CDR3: SARDLKNHEQY
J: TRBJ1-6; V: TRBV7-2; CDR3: ASRVTGATVNSPLH
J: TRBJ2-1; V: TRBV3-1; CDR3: ASSQPRTREQF
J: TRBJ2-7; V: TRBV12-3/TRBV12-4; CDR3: ASSPTGPSEQY
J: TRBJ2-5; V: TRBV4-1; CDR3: ASSQNRGRETQY
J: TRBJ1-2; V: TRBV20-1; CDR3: SAQQGWGGYT
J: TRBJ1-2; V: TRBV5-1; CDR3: ASRTGINGYT
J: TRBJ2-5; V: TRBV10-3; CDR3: AISVLGGQGETQY
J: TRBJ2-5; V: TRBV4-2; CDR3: ASSQARTGGEETQY
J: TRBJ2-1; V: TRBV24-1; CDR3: ATSRSGFDEQF
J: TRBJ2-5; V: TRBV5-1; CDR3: ASSLDRGWQETQY
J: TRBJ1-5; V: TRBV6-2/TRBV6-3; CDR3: ASSDPRGLANQPQH
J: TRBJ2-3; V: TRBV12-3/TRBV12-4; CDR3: ASSYRQGVTDTQY
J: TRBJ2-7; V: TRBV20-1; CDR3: SAPNAGQGTYEQY